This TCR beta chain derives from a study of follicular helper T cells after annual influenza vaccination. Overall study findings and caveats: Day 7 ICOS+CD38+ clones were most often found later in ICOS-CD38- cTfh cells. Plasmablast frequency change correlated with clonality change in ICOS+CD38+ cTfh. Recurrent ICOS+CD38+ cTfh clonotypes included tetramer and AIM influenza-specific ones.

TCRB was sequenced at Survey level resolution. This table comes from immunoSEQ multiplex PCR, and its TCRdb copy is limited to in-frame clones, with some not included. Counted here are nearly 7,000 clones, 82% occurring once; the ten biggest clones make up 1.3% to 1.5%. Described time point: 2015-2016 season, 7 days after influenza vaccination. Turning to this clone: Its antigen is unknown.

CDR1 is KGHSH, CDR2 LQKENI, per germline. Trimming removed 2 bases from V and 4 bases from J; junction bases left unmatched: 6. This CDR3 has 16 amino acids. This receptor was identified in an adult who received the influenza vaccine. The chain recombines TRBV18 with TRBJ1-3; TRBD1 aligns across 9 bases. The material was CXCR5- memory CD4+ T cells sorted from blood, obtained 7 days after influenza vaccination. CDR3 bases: TGTGCCAGCTCACCAGAACAGGGGGCCAGCGGAAACACCATATATTTT. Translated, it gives CASSPEQGASGNTIYF.